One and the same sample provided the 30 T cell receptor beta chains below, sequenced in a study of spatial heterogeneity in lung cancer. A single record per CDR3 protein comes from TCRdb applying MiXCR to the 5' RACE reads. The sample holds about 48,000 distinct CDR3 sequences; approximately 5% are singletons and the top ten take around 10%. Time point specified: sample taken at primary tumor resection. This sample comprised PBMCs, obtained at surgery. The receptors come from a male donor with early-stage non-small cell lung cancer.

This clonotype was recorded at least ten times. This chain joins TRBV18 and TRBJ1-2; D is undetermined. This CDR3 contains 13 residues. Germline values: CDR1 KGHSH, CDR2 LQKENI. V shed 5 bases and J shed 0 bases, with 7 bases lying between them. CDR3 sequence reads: CASSTDANYGYTF. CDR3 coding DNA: TGTGCCAGCTCAACGGACGCTAACTATGGCTACACCTTC.

This chain's CDR3 is CASSQPGQGAYEQYF. CDR3 bases: TGCGCCAGCAGCCAACCAGGACAGGGGGCCTACGAGCAGTACTTC. The J gene is TRBJ2-7, the V gene TRBV4-1; 10 bases fit TRBD1. V lost 2 bases and J lost 2; bases outside the gene matches: 3. The CDR3 consists of 15 residues. CDR1 and CDR2 from the germline V gene are MGHRA and YSYEKL.

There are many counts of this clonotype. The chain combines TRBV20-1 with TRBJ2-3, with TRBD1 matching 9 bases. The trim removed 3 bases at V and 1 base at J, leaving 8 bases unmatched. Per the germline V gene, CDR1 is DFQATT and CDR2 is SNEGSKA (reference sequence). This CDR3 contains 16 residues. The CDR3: CSASATGQGGTDTQYF. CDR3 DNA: TGCAGTGCTAGCGCCACGGGACAGGGTGGCACAGATACGCAGTATTTT.

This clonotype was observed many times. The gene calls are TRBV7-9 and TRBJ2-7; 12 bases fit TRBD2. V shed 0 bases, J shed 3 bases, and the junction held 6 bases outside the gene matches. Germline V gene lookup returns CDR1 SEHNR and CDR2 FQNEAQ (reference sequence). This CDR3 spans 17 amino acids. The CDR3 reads CASSLARLAGDFYEQYF. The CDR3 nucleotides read TGTGCCAGCAGCTTAGCGCGACTAGCGGGAGATTTCTACGAGCAGTACTTC.

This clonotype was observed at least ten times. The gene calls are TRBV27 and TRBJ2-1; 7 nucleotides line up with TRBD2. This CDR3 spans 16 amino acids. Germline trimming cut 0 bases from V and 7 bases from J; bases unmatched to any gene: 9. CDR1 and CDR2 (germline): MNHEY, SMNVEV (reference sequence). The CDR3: CASSLSGGSGSNEQFF. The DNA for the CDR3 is TGTGCCAGCAGTTTATCGGGCGGGAGTGGATCGAATGAGCAGTTCTTC.

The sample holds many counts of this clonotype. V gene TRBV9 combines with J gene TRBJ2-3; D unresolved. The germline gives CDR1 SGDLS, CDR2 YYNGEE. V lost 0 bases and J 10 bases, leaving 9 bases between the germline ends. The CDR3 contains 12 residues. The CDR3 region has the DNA TGTGCCAGCAGCGTAGGTAGTTTGCCGCAGTATTTT. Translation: CASSVGSLPQYF.

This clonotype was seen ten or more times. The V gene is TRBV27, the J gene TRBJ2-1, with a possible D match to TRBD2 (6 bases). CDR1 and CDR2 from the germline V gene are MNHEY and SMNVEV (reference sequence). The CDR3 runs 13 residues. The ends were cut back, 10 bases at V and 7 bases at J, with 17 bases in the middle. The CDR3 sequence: CAIRTEGRNEQFF. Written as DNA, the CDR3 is TGTGCCATACGGACGGAGGGGAGGAATGAGCAGTTCTTC.

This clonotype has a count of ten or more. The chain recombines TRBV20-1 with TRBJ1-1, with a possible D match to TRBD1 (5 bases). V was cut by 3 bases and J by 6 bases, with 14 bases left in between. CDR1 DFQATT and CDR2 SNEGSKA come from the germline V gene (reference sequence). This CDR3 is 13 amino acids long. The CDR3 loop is CSASGTNWPEAFF. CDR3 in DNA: TGCAGTGCTAGTGGGACGAATTGGCCTGAAGCTTTCTTT.

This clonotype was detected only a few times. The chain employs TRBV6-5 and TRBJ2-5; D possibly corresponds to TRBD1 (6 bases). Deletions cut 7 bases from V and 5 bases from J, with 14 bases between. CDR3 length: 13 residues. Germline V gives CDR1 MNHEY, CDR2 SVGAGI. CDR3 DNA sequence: TGTGCCAGCAAGTACAGGGTCGGGGAGACCCAGTACTTC. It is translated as CASKYRVGETQYF.

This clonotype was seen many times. In DNA form, the CDR3 reads TGCGCCAGCAGCCAGAAGTGGAGGGAGGGCCCAGATACGCAGTATTTT. This gives the protein CASSQKWREGPDTQYF. V and J are TRBV4-1 and TRBJ2-3; 7 positions agree with TRBD2. Germline CDR1 MGHRA, CDR2 YSYEKL. Trimming removed 3 bases from V and 4 bases from J; junction bases left unmatched: 10. The CDR3 length is 16 residues.

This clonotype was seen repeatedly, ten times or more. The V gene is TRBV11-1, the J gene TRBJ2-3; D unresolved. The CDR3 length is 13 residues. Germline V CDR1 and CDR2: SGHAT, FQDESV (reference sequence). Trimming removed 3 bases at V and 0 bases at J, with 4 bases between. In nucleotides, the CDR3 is TGTGCCAGCAGCTTGTCTAGCACAGATACGCAGTATTTT. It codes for CASSLSSTDTQYF. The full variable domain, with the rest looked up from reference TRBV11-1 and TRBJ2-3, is EAEVAQSPRYKITEKSQAVAFWCDPISGHATLYWYRQILGQGPELLVQFQDESVVDDSQLPKDRFSAERLKGVDSTLKIQPAELGDSAMYLCASSLSSTDTQYFGPGTRLTVL.

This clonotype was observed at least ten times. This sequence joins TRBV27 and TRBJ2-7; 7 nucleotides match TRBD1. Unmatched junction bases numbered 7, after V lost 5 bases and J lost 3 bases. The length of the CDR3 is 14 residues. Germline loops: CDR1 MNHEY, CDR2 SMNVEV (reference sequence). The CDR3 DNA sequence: TGTGCCAGCAGTCCACACCGGGACAGCTACGAGCAGTACTTC. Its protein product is CASSPHRDSYEQYF.

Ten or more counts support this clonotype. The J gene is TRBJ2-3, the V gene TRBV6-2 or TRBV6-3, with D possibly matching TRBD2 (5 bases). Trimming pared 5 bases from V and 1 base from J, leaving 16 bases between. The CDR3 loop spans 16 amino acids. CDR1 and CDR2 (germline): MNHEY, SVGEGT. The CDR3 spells CASSALGVGRTDTQYF. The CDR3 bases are TGTGCCAGCAGTGCTCTCGGGGTGGGCCGCACAGATACGCAGTATTTT.

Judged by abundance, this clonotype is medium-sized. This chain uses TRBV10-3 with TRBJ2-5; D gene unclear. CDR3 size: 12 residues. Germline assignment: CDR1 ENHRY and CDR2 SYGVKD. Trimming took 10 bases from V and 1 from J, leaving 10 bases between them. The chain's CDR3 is CATAGLQETQYF. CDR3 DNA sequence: TGTGCCACCGCCGGCCTCCAAGAGACCCAGTACTTC.

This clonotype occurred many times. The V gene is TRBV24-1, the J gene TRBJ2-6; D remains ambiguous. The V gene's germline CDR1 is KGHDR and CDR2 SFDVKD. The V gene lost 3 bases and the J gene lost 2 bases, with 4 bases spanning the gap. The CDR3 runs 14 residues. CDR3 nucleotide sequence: TGTGCCACCAGTGATGTGGCTGGGGCCAACGTCCTGACTTTC. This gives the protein CATSDVAGANVLTF.

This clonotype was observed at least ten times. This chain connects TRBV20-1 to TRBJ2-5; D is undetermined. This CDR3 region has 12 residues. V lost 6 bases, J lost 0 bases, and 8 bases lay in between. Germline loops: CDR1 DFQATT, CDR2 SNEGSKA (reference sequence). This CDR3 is CSAAAYQETQYF. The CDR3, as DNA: TGCAGTGCGGCGGCGTACCAAGAGACCCAGTACTTC.

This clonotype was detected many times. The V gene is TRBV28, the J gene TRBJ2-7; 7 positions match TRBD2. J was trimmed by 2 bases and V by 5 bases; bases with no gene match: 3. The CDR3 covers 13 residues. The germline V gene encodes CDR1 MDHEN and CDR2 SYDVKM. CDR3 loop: CASSPGTTYEQYF. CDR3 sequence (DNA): TGTGCCAGCAGTCCGGGGACTACCTACGAGCAGTACTTC.

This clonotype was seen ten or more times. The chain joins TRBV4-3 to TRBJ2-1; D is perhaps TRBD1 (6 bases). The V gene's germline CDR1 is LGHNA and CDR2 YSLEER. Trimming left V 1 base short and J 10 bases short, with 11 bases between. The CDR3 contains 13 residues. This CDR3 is CASSQVFGTEQFF. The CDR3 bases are TGCGCCAGCAGCCAAGTTTTCGGGACAGAGCAGTTCTTC.

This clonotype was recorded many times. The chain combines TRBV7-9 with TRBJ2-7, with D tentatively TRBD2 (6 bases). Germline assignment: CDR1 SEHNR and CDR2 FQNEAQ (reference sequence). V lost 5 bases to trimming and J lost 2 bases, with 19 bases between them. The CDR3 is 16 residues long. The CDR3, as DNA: TGTGCCAGCAGCCCTCCTCACGGGCCGGGGGCCTACGAGCAGTACTTC. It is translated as CASSPPHGPGAYEQYF.

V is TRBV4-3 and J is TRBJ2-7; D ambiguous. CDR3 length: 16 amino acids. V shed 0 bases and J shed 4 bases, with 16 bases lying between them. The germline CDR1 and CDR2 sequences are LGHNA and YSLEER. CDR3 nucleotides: TGCGCCAGCAGCCAAGACCCCGACTGGGCAAGGTACGAGCAGTACTTC. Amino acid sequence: CASSQDPDWARYEQYF.

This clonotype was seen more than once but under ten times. The CDR3 DNA sequence: TGTGCCAGCAGCCCGCGGGACAGCTTTTCCTACGAGCAGTACTTC. Translated: CASSPRDSFSYEQYF. This rearrangement joins TRBV7-9 to TRBJ2-7; maybe TRBD1 (7 bases). This CDR3 comprises 15 residues. Trimming removed 5 bases from V and 1 base from J, with 15 bases in between. Germline V gene data show CDR1 as SEHNR and CDR2 as FQNEAQ (reference sequence).

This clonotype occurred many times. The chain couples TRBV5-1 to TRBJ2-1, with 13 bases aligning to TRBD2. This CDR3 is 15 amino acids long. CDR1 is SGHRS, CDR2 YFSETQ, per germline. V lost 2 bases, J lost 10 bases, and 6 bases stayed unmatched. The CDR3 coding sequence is TGCGCCAGCAGCTTACTAGCGGGAGGGCCCGGAGAGCAGTTCTTC. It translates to CASSLLAGGPGEQFF.

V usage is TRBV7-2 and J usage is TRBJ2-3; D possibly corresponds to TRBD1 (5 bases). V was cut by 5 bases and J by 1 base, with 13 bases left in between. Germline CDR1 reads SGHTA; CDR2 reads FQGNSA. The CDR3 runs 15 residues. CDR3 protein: CASSPDSLGTDTQYF. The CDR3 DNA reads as TGTGCCAGCAGCCCAGACAGCCTAGGCACAGATACGCAGTATTTT.

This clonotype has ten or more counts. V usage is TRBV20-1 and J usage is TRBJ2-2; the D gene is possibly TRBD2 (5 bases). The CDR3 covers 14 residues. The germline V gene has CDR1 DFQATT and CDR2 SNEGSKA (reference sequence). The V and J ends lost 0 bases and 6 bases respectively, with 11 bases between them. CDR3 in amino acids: CSARDLEGSGELFF. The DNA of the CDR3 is TGCAGTGCTAGAGATTTAGAGGGTTCCGGGGAGCTGTTTTTT.

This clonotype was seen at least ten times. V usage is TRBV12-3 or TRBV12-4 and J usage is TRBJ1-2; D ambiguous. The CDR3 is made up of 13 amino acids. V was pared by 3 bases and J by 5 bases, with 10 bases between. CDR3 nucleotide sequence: TGTGCCAGCAGTTTTAATCCGGGTTATGGCTACACCTTC. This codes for CASSFNPGYGYTF.

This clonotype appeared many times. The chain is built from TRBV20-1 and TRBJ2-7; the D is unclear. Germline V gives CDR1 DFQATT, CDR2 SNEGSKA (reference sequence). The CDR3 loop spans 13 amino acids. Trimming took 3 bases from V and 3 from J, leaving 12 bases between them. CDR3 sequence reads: CSASSATDYEQYF. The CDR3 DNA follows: TGCAGTGCTAGTTCAGCGACTGACTACGAGCAGTACTTC.

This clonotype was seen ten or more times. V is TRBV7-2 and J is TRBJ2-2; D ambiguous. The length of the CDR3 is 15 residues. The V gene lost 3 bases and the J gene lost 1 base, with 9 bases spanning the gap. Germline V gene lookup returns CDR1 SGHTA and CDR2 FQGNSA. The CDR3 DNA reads TGTGCCAGCAGCTTGTATACGGAGAACACCGGGGAGCTGTTTTTT. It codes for CASSLYTENTGELFF.

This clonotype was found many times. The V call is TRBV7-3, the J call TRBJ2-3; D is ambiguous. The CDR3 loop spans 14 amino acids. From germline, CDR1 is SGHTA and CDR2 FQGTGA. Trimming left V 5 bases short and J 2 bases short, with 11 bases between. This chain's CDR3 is CASSPGRHTDTQYF. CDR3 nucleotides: TGTGCCAGCAGCCCAGGACGCCACACAGATACGCAGTATTTT.

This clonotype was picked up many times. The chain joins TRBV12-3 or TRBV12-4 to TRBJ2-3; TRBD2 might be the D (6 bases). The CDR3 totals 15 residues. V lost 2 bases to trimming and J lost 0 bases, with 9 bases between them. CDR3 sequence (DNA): TGTGCCAGCAGTTTATGGAGGGCCAGCACAGATACGCAGTATTTT. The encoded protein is CASSLWRASTDTQYF.

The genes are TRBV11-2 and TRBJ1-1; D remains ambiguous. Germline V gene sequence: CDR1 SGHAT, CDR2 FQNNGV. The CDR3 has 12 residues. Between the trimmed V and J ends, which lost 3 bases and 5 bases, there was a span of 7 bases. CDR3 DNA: TGTGCCAGCAGCTTCTTCGAAACTGAAGCTTTCTTT. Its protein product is CASSFFETEAFF.